The T cell receptor (beta chain) under discussion was sequenced for a study of T cell responses to AZD1222 COVID-19 vaccine. Whole-study findings and limits: Spike-wide coverage was observed for vaccine-associated CD4 TCRs, with dominant responses at 160-218 and 743-854. Donors were largely white British and mainly female; clonal diversity was possibly underestimated. Repertoire samples came only from after the peak T cell response. Nearly half of spike-specific TCRs reportedly target variant regions that are unmutated in the B.1.351 and B.1.1.7 variants.

Worth noting for this clone: Its target is unknown.

The CDR3 totals 16 residues. V was pared by 2 bases and J by 0 bases, with 7 bases of the junction left unmatched. The V gene's germline CDR1 is SGHRS and CDR2 YFSETQ. Generated by immunoSEQ multiplex PCR, the TCRdb table keeps only in-frame clones and is missing some. Among 100,000 to 150,000 clones listed, 89% were seen once. The specimen comprised peripheral blood, sampled on day 0 of AZD1222 vaccination. The V gene is TRBV5-1, the J gene TRBJ2-5; 7 bases line up with TRBD1. This TCR derives from an adult in good health. The chain's CDR3 is CASSLRTGQYQETQYF. CDR3 nucleotides: TGCGCCAGCAGCTTAAGGACAGGACAGTACCAAGAGACCCAGTACTTC.